The 18 T cell receptor beta chains given below trace back to one sample, sequenced in a study of CDR3 diversity in severe acne. TCRdb re-analysed the PCR reads in MiXCR, keeping a single row per CDR3 protein. The table has some 85,000 distinct CDR3 sequences, about 49% seen once. Input material: blood. All receptors derive from a male donor with severe acne vulgaris.

This clonotype was detected a few times. The chain employs TRBV25-1 and TRBJ2-7; TRBD1 matches at 12 bases. V was pared by 8 bases and J by 4 bases, with 3 bases of the junction left unmatched. CDR1 MGHDK and CDR2 SYGVNS come from the germline V gene. The CDR3 runs 13 residues. CDR3 loop: CASGGQGAYEQYF. The CDR3 DNA sequence: TGTGCCAGCGGGGGACAGGGGGCTTACGAGCAGTACTTC.

The chain recombines TRBV10-3 with TRBJ2-7; D is possibly TRBD1 or TRBD2 (6 bases each). The CDR3 length is 13 residues. Germline CDR1 and CDR2: ENHRY and SYGVKD. Trimming stripped 3 bases from V and 2 bases from J, with 8 bases between. CDR3 in amino acids: CAISERGAYEQYF. The DNA for the CDR3 is TGTGCCATCAGTGAAAGGGGGGCCTACGAGCAGTACTTC.

CDR3 DNA: TGTGCCAGCAGCAAACAGGGTGCCTATGGCTACACCTTC. Protein sequence: CASSKQGAYGYTF. The rearrangement uses TRBV7-6 and TRBJ1-2; possibly TRBD1 for D (6 bases). V was cut by 5 bases and J by 4 bases, with 11 bases left in between. Germline V lookup: CDR1 SGHVS, CDR2 FNYEAQ. This CDR3 spans 13 amino acids. Combining the CDR3 with reference TRBV7-6 and TRBJ1-2 gives the whole variable domain GAGVSQSPRYKVTKRGQDVALRCDPISGHVSLYWYRQALGQGPEFLTYFNYEAQQDKSGLPNDRFSAERPEGSISTLTIQRTEQRDSAMYRCASSKQGAYGYTFGSGTRLTVV.

This clonotype has a count of ten or more. V usage is TRBV12-3 or TRBV12-4 and J usage is TRBJ2-2; no firm D call. The CDR3 contains 12 residues. The V end lost 8 bases, the J end lost 6 bases, and 10 bases lay between the germline ends. The CDR3 sequence: CASSPGSGELFF. For the CDR3, the DNA is TGTGCCAGCTCCCCAGGCTCCGGGGAGCTGTTTTTT.

This clonotype was counted at least ten times. The chain couples TRBV20-1 to TRBJ1-2; the match to TRBD1 covers 7 bases. The CDR3 has 12 amino acids. V trimming: 5 bases; J trimming: 3 bases; junction bases outside the gene matches: 3. Germline lookup yields CDR1 DFQATT and CDR2 SNEGSKA (reference sequence). CDR3 in DNA: TGCAGTGCTCAAACAGGGGACTATGGCTACACCTTC. Encoded protein: CSAQTGDYGYTF.

There are many counts of this clonotype. The chain employs TRBV7-2 and TRBJ2-6; D unresolved. Germline assignment: CDR1 SGHTA and CDR2 FQGNSA. Trimming removed 5 bases from V and 2 bases from J, with 10 bases in between. The CDR3 extends over 15 amino acids. Here the CDR3 reads CASSPQPTGANVLTF. The CDR3 bases are TGTGCCAGCAGCCCCCAGCCTACTGGGGCCAACGTCCTGACTTTC.

Comments on this clonotype: An end of the junction differs from the germline gene, which may be a read error. V is TRBV19 and J is TRBJ2-7; maybe TRBD2 (6 bases). Germline assignment: CDR1 LNHDA and CDR2 SQIVND (reference sequence). There are 18 residues in the CDR3. The CDR3 sequence: CAGRLPGLAGSTSYEQYF. In nucleotides, the CDR3 is TGTGCCGGTAGGCTGCCGGGACTGGCGGGAAGTACTTCCTACGAGCAGTACTTC. Full variable domain (remainder filled in from reference TRBV19 and TRBJ2-7): DGGITQSPKYLFRKEGQNVTLSCEQNLNHDAMYWYRQDPGQGLRLIYYSQIVNDFQKGDIAEGYSVSREKKESFPLTVTSAQKNPTAFYLCAGRLPGLAGSTSYEQYFGPGTRLTVT.

This clonotype was counted ten times or more. The CDR3 nucleotides read TGTGCCAGCAGCTTGGGCGGGAGAGGCACAGATACGCAGTATTTT. Translation gives CASSLGGRGTDTQYF. This chain links TRBV5-6 with TRBJ2-3, with 7 bases aligning to TRBD2. The CDR3 is made up of 15 amino acids. V lost 0 bases, J lost 1 base, and 2 bases stayed unmatched. Germline-derived CDR1 and CDR2 are SGHDT and YYEEEE.

V gene TRBV20-1 combines with J gene TRBJ1-2; 7 nucleotides align to TRBD1. The CDR3 consists of 13 residues. Germline lookup yields CDR1 DFQATT and CDR2 SNEGSKA (reference sequence). J lost 4 bases, V lost 3 bases, and 5 bases had no gene match. CDR3 DNA sequence: TGCAGTGCTAGTAACCGGGACAGCTATGGCTACACCTTC. Translation: CSASNRDSYGYTF.

On this clonotype: A much larger clone differs by one base, so this may be a read error. The rearrangement uses TRBV5-1 and TRBJ2-7; D gene ambiguous. The V end was cut by 0 bases, the J end by 0 bases, with 10 bases between. The V gene's germline CDR1 is SGHRS and CDR2 YFSETQ. The CDR3 totals 15 residues. CDR3 residues: CASSLERAISYEQYF. The CDR3 nucleotides read TGCGCCAGCAGCTTGGAACGGGCCATCTCCTACGAGCAGTACTTC.

This clonotype was counted ten times or more. This rearrangement joins TRBV7-9 to TRBJ1-3; D is unclear. Deletions cut 6 bases from V and 5 bases from J, with 20 bases between. Looked up from germline, CDR1 is SEHNR and CDR2 is FQNEAQ (reference sequence). There are 16 residues in the CDR3. Written as DNA, the CDR3 is TGTGCCAGCAGTTTGCGGGGTAAAAATGGTCGAAACACCATATATTTT. Residues: CASSLRGKNGRNTIYF.

The chain couples TRBV15 to TRBJ2-7, with a weak D call TRBD2 (5 bases). This CDR3 has 14 amino acids. V shed 8 bases and J shed 2 bases, with 16 bases lying between them. Germline CDR1 is LNHNV and CDR2 is YYDKDF (reference sequence). The DNA for the CDR3 is TGTGCCACCTCTATCGGCGGGTCCCCCTACGAGCAGTACTTC. Its translation is CATSIGGSPYEQYF.

The chain combines TRBV14 with TRBJ2-7; D is unresolved. V was clipped by 2 bases and J by 0 bases, with 17 bases between them. From germline, CDR1 is SGHDN and CDR2 FVKESK. This CDR3 comprises 17 residues. The CDR3 is CASSQKLSIYSSYEQYV. The CDR3 DNA follows: TGTGCCAGCAGCCAAAAACTCTCTATCTATAGCTCCTACGAGCAGTACGTC.

This clonotype was observed a single time. One end of the junction does not line up with germline, which may come from a read error. This chain links TRBV2 with TRBJ2-1; weak D call: TRBD1 (5 bases). From germline, CDR1 is SNHLY and CDR2 FYNNEI. The CDR3 has 13 residues. The CDR3 region has the DNA TGTGCCAGCATGCAGGGTACAAGCAATCAGCAGTTATTC. Protein: CASMQGTSNQQLF.

This clonotype came up many times. DNA for the CDR3: TGTGCCAGCAGCACAGGGGGCGGTGATGGCTACACCTTC. Encoded protein: CASSTGGGDGYTF. V gene TRBV6-6 combines with J gene TRBJ1-2; 9 bases line up with TRBD1. This CDR3 region has 13 residues. Germline V gives CDR1 MNHNY, CDR2 SVGAGI (reference sequence). Losses at the gene ends were 6 bases for V and 6 bases for J; bases not matched to a gene: 5.

The CDR3 DNA reads as TGCGCCAGCAGCTTGATGGAGGCCAAAAACATTCAGTACTTC. Protein sequence: CASSLMEAKNIQYF. The genes are TRBV5-1 and TRBJ2-4; D not resolved. The V end was cut by 1 base, the J end by 1 base, with 6 bases between. Per the germline V gene, CDR1 is SGHRS and CDR2 is YFSETQ. The CDR3 loop spans 14 amino acids.

This clonotype showed up just once. The rearrangement joins TRBV24-1 to TRBJ2-5, with unresolved D. The CDR3 sequence is 11 residues long. V lost 2 bases to trimming and J lost 6 bases, with 3 bases between them. Germline CDR1 is KGHDR and CDR2 is SFDVKD. For the CDR3, the DNA is TGTGCCACCAGTGATTCCCAGACCCAGTACTTC. Translation gives CATSDSQTQYF.

J is TRBJ2-3 and V is TRBV20-1; 11 bases are a match to TRBD2. The germline V gene has CDR1 DFQATT and CDR2 SNEGSKA (reference sequence). The CDR3 sequence is 17 residues long. Trimming cost V 0 bases and J 2 bases; bases outside gene matches: 7. The CDR3 sequence is CSARDPLAGGATDTQYF. CDR3 nucleotides: TGCAGTGCTAGAGATCCCCTAGCGGGAGGCGCCACAGATACGCAGTATTTT.